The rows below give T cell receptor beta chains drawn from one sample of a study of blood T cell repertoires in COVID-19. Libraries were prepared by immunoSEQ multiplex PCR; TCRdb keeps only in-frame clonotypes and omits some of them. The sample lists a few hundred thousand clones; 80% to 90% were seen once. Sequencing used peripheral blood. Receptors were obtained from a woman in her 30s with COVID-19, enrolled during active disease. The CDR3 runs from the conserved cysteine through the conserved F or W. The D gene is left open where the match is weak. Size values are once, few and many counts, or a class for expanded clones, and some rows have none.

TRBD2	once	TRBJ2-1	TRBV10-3	TGTGCCATCAGGGGTGGACTAGCGGGAGTGGGTGAGCAGTTCTTC	CAIRGGLAGVGEQFF
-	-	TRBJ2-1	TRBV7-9	TGTGCCAGCAGCTTATTCGGCGGGACTGAGCAGTTCTTC	CASSLFGGTEQFF
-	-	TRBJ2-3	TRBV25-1	TGTGCCAGCAGTGTAGGGAGGGGGTCAGATACGCAGTATTTT	CASSVGRGSDTQYF
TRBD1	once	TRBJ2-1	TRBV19	TGTGCCAGTAGCCGACAGGGGGACAATGAGCAGTTCTTC	CASSRQGDNEQFF
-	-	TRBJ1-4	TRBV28	TGTGCCAGCAGCCCCTTGCGGCGAGGGCCTGGTGAAAAACTGTTTTTT	CASSPLRRGPGEKLFF
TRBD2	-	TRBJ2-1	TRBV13	TGTGCCAGCCTTCGGACCGGCGGGAGATTTACTGAGCAGTTCTTC	CASLRTGGRFTEQFF
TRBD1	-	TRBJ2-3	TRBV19	TGTGCCAGTAGTCGGTCCGGGACAGGGGCAGGCACAGATACGCAGTATTTT	CASSRSGTGAGTDTQYF
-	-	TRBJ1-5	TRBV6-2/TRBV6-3	TGTGCCAGCAGTTACGGTGAGGGAAAGGGAGGCAATCAGCCCCAGCATTTT	CASSYGEGKGGNQPQHF
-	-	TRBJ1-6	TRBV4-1	TGCGCCAGCAGCCACCGGTTCACAGGGTTTAATTCACCCCTCCACTTT	CASSHRFTGFNSPLHF
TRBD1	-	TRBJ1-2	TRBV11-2	TGTGCCAGCAGCTTAGCCGGGACAGGGGTGGTCTATGGCTACACCTTC	CASSLAGTGVVYGYTF
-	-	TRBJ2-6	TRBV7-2	TGTGCCAGCAGCTTAGCGGGCCAGACCTCTGGGGCCAACGTCCTGACTTTC	CASSLAGQTSGANVLTF
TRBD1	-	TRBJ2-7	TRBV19	TGTGCCAGTAGTATCCTACAGGGGACCGAGCAGTACTTC	CASSILQGTEQYF
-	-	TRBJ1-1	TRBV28	TGTGCCGCCGTTAGTTGGAACACTGAAGCTTTCTTT	CAAVSWNTEAFF
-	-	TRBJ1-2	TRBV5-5	TGTGCCAGCAGCCTAACCCTGATTCGGGTCGGGGGCTACACCTTC	CASSLTLIRVGGYTF
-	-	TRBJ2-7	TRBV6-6	TGTGCCAGCAGTCACGACAACTACGAGCAGTACTTC	CASSHDNYEQYF
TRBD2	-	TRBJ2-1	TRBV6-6	TGTGCCAGCGTCTCGGGCTCTAGCGGTGGGTACAATGAGCAGTTCTTC	CASVSGSSGGYNEQFF
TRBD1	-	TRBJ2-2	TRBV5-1	TGCGCCAGCAGGTCCGGGACAGAGAACACCGGGGAGCTGTTTTTT	CASRSGTENTGELFF
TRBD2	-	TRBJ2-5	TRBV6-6	TGTGCCAGCATGGACGGCTGGGGAGGGGAGACCCAGTACTTC	CASMDGWGGETQYF
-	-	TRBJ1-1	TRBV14	TGTGCCAGCAGCCAAGGGGGGCTGATGAACACTGAAGCTTTCTTT	CASSQGGLMNTEAFF
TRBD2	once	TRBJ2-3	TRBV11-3	TGTGCCAGCAGCTTAGTGAGGCTAGCGGGTGGTACCACAGATACGCAGTATTTT	CASSLVRLAGGTTDTQYF
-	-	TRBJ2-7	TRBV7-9	TGTGCCAGCAGCTCCCGGGGCGAGCAGTACTTC	CASSSRGEQYF
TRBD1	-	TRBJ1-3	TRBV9	TGTGCCAGCAGCGTAGGAAGGGGGCCAGGAAACACCATATATTTT	CASSVGRGPGNTIYF
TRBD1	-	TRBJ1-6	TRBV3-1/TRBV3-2	TGTGCCAGCAGCCTCTACCCACCCCGCGGGACAGGGGGGAGCTCCTATAATTCACCCCTCCACTTT	CASSLYPPRGTGGSSYNSPLHF
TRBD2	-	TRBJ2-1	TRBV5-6	TGTGCCAGCACCTTAACTAGCGGGACCTACAATGAGCAGTTCTTC	CASTLTSGTYNEQFF
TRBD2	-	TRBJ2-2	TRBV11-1	TGTGCCAGCAGCTTAGCTGGGAGGGCGAACACCGGGGAGCTGTTTTTT	CASSLAGRANTGELFF
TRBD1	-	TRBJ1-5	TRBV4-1	TGCGCCAGCAGCCAAGGACCAGGGGGTCGAGGCAATCAGCCCCAGCATTTT	CASSQGPGGRGNQPQHF
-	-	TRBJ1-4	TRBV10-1	TGCGCCAGCAGTGAGTCGGCCCGTGCAACTAATGAAAAACTGTTTTTT	CASSESARATNEKLFF
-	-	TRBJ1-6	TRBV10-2	TGCGCCAGTGGACCTGGTGGGGGCTCACCCCTCCACTTT	CASGPGGGSPLHF
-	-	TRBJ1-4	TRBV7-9	TGTGCCAGCAGCTTAGGGACACAGACGGAACTGTTTTTT	CASSLGTQTELFF
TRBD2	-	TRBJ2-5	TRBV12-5	TGTGCTAGTGGCCGAGCTACTAGCGGGGGCGAACAAGAGACCCAGTACTTC	CASGRATSGGEQETQYF
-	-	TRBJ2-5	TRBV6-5	TGTGCCAGCAATTCGGGCCGGGAGGAGACCCAGTACTTC	CASNSGREETQYF
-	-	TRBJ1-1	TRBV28	TGTGCCAGCAGCCGTTCTGCGGGCCTAGCGGCTGAAGCTTTCTTT	CASSRSAGLAAEAFF
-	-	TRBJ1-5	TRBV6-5	TGTGCCAGCAGTTATCCGGGACAAGCCCAGCATTTT	CASSYPGQAQHF
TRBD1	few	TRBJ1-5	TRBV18	TGTGCCAGCTCACCTGGCAGGGGGACGGGACAGCCCCAGCATTTT	CASSPGRGTGQPQHF
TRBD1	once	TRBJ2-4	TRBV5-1	TGCGCCAGCAGCACCGACAGGGCGGACATTCAGTACTTC	CASSTDRADIQYF
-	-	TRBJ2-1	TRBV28	TGTGCCAGCCTCCGAAGACATGCAGACTACAATGAGCAGTTCTTC	CASLRRHADYNEQFF
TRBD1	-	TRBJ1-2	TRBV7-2	TGTGCCAGCAGCGTACAGGGGGCGCGTGACTATGGCTACACCTTC	CASSVQGARDYGYTF
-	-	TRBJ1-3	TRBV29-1	TGCAGCGTCCCGGGATTGTCTGGAAACACCATATATTTT	CSVPGLSGNTIYF
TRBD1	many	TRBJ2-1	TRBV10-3	TGTGCCATCAAGGGACAGGGCAACAATGAGCAGTTCTTC	CAIKGQGNNEQFF
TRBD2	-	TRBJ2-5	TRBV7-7	TGTGCTAGCAGCTCGAAGCCGAGGACTAGCGGGGACCAAGAGACCCAGTACTTC	CASSSKPRTSGDQETQYF
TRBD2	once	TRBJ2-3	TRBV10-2	TGCGCCAGCAGTGCTCGGCGGGGGGGAAGCACAGATACGCAGTATTTT	CASSARRGGSTDTQYF
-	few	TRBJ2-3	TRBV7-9	TGTGCCAGCAGCGCTGGACTGGACTTCTGGCTAAGCACAGATACGCAGTATTTT	CASSAGLDFWLSTDTQYF
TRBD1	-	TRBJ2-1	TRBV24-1	TGTGCCACCAGTGATGCGGGACAGGGCTATGAGCAGTTCTTC	CATSDAGQGYEQFF
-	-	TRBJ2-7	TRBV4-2	TGTGCCAGCAGCCAGGAGACGCGGTACGAGCAGTACTTC	CASSQETRYEQYF
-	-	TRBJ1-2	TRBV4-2	TGTGCCAGCAGCCAAAAGGGGCTTATGCAGGGTCCTAACTATGGCTACACCTTC	CASSQKGLMQGPNYGYTF
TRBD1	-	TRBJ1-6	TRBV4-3	TGCGCCAGCAGCCAGCAGGGGGCTAGCTCCTATAATTCACCCCTCCACTTT	CASSQQGASSYNSPLHF
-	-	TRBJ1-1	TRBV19	TGTGCCAGTACACGCGGGGCAGGCATGAACACTGAAGCTTTCTTT	CASTRGAGMNTEAFF
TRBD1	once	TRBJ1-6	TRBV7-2	TGTGCCAGCAGCCGCCAGCAGGGGGCCAATTCACCCCTCCACTTT	CASSRQQGANSPLHF
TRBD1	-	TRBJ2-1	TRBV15	TGTGCCACCAGCAGAGTTATCGGGACAGGGAGCTCCTACAATGAGCAGTTCTTC	CATSRVIGTGSSYNEQFF
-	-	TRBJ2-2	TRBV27	TGTGCCAGCAGCCCCCTTACGGGCGGGGAGCTGTTTTTT	CASSPLTGGELFF
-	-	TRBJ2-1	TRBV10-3	TGTGCCATCAGTGGAGACAGGGGAAGGACTAGTCAAATCAATGAGCAGTTCTTC	CAISGDRGRTSQINEQFF
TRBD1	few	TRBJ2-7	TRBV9	TGTGCCAGCAGCGTTACAGGGGGCAGCTACGAGCAGTACTTC	CASSVTGGSYEQYF
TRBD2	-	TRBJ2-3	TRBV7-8	TGTGCCAGCAGCTCCCAGACTAGCGGCACAGATACGCAGTATTTT	CASSSQTSGTDTQYF
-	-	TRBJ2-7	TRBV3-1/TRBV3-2	TGTGCCAGCAGCCAAGATCCTCGGGGGAGCTCCTACGAGCAGTACTTC	CASSQDPRGSSYEQYF
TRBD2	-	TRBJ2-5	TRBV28	TGTGCCAGCAGTTCCGGGGGGGCCTCCGCGGAGACCCAGTACTTC	CASSSGGASAETQYF